The present TCR beta chain was sequenced within a study of control samples from healthy donors and cancer patients. V gave up 0 bases and J gave up 7 bases; unmatched junction bases: 4. The germline V gene encodes CDR1 GTSNPN and CDR2 SVGIG (reference sequence). CDR3 length: 15 residues. Produced via immunoSEQ multiplex PCR; TCRdb's table is partial and in-frame only. The profile shows approximately 190,000 clones, about 90% of them singletons. The chain has TRBV30 and TRBJ1-5; 12 bases are a match to TRBD1. The receptor was isolated from a man younger than 40 in good health. The sequenced material came from blood. CDR3 bases: TGTGCCTGGAGTGTGGGACAGGGGGCAAACCAGCCCCAGCATTTT. Residues: CAWSVGQGANQPQHF. The complete variable domain, with remaining parts taken from reference TRBV30 and TRBJ1-5, reads SQTIHQWPATLVQPVGSPLSLECTVEGTSNPNLYWYRQAAGRGLQLLFYSVGIGQISSEVPQNLSASRPQDRQFILSSKKLLLSDSGFYLCAWSVGQGANQPQHFGDGTRLSIL.